Shown below are 6 T cell receptor beta chains from a single sample sequenced in a study of OX40 agonist ivuxolimab in advanced cancers. The data were produced by immunoSEQ multiplex PCR, yet TCRdb's version contains in-frame clones alone and is incomplete. The data contain 65,000 to 85,000 clones, about 88% of them singletons. The sample was CD4+ or CD8+ T cells sorted from blood, taken in a trial of the OX40 agonist ivuxolimab. The receptors here all came from an adult with an advanced solid tumor such as melanoma, head and neck, liver or kidney cancer.

The sample holds a few counts of this clone. V and J are TRBV5-1 and TRBJ1-4, with TRBD1 as a possible D gene (6 bases). The CDR3 consists of 15 residues. Trimming took off 7 bases at V and 5 bases at J, with 18 bases between the two ends. Germline lookup yields CDR1 SGHRS and CDR2 YFSETQ. The CDR3 nucleotides read TGCGCCAGCGGTCAAACGGGGGCTGGGAATGAAAAACTGTTTTTT. Residues: CASGQTGAGNEKLFF.

This chain connects TRBV30 to TRBJ2-7, with 10 bases lining up with TRBD1. Germline V gives CDR1 GTSNPN, CDR2 SVGIG (reference sequence). CDR3 size: 14 residues. With 2 bases clipped from V and 5 bases from J, the junction kept 6 bases outside the gene matches. The CDR3 DNA reads TGTGCCTGGAGTCCCGGGACAGGGGCCCACGAGCAGTACTTC. Translation gives CAWSPGTGAHEQYF.

The chain recombines TRBV6-1 with TRBJ1-1; D gene unclear. Germline loops: CDR1 MNHNS, CDR2 SASEGT. V shed 4 bases and J shed 3 bases, with 9 bases lying between them. There are 13 residues in the CDR3. For the CDR3, the DNA is TGTGCCAGCAGTGGGGCAGTGGACACTGAAGCTTTCTTT. As protein: CASSGAVDTEAFF.

The J gene is TRBJ2-5, the V gene TRBV4-2, with D possibly being TRBD1 (5 bases). Trimming stripped 3 bases from V and 3 bases from J, with 14 bases between. Germline-derived CDR1 and CDR2 are LGHNA and YNFKEQ. This CDR3 has 15 amino acids. The CDR3 here is CASSHLQGKEETQYF. CDR3 coding DNA: TGTGCCAGCAGCCATCTCCAGGGAAAGGAAGAGACCCAGTACTTC.

The V call is TRBV7-8, the J call TRBJ2-4; TRBD1 might be the D (6 bases). Germline values: CDR1 SGHVS, CDR2 FQNEAQ. Trimming left V 1 base short and J 5 bases short, with 15 bases between. This CDR3 comprises 16 residues. CDR3 in amino acids: CASSLDGRGGQNIQYF. DNA of the CDR3: TGTGCCAGCAGCTTAGACGGCAGGGGTGGCCAAAACATTCAGTACTTC.

V is TRBV29-1 and J is TRBJ2-3; 10 nucleotides line up with TRBD1. V was pared by 7 bases and J by 4 bases, with 8 bases of the junction left unmatched. Looked up from germline, CDR1 is SQVTM and CDR2 is ANQGSEA. The CDR3 contains 14 residues. The CDR3 loop reads CSARDRGSADTQYF. CDR3 sequence (DNA): TGCAGCGCGCGGGACAGGGGATCGGCAGATACGCAGTATTTT.